The 2 T cell receptor beta chains in this list originate from one sample, sequenced in a study of siplizumab effects on memory and regulatory T cells. Measured with immunoSEQ multiplex PCR; TCRdb has only the in-frame clones, and not every one. The sample shows around 77,000 clones, 91% of them seen only once. The specimen was CD8+ T cells sorted from blood. The receptors originated from a human donor in good health.

The genes are TRBV5-4 and TRBJ1-2; D remains unclear. V was shortened by 2 bases and J by 6 bases, with 14 bases between the two germline ends. The CDR3 length is 14 residues. Germline values: CDR1 SGHNT, CDR2 YYREEE (reference sequence). CDR3 loop: CASSFLAGKHGYTF. The DNA for the CDR3 is TGTGCCAGCAGCTTCCTGGCCGGAAAACATGGCTACACCTTC.

The chain recombines TRBV27 with TRBJ1-1; 8 positions agree with TRBD1. Trimming cost V 6 bases and J 1 base; bases outside gene matches: 4. CDR3 size: 14 residues. In germline, CDR1 is MNHEY, CDR2 SMNVEV (reference sequence). DNA of the CDR3: TGTGCCAGCAGGCGGGACAGGTGGAACACTGAAGCTTTCTTT. Encoded protein: CASRRDRWNTEAFF.